The present T cell receptor beta chain was sequenced within a study of blood T cells in healthy people across ages. The CDR3 length is 14 residues. Deletions cut 2 bases from V and 4 bases from J, with 11 bases between. Looked up from germline, CDR1 is MNHNY and CDR2 is SVGAGI (reference sequence). With a J-beta primer mix and a sample-barcoded 5' primer, a second PCR ran about 7 to 11 cycles. TCRdb re-analysed the 5' RACE reads in MiXCR, keeping a single row per CDR3 protein. The repertoire has about 1,500,000 distinct CDR3 sequences, 42% of them found once; the top ten carry 7% to 9.5%. This clonotype was found a few times.

Sequences were obtained from blood. The sequence was collected from a woman in her late teens or twenties in good health. The rearrangement uses TRBV6-6 and TRBJ2-5; D tentatively reads TRBD1 or TRBD2 (5 bases each). CDR3 protein: CASSYVGDRETQYF. As DNA, the CDR3 is TGTGCCAGCAGTTACGTCGGGGACCGAGAGACCCAGTACTTC.